The 15 T cell receptor beta chains listed next were all sequenced from one sample in a study of blood T cells in healthy people across ages (dated by TCRdb to 2013 to 2016). Receptor libraries were prepared by 5' RACE. Sequencing took place on an Illumina HiSeq 2500. A second roughly 7 to 11 cycle PCR used a sample-barcoded 5' primer and a J-beta primer mix. The public reads were reanalyzed by TCRdb: fastp trimming at Q25, MiXCR alignment, in-frame beta chains only. Rows are unified per CDR3 protein, each entry keeping the most common DNA and genes. Here the sample has 750,000 to 950,000 distinct CDR3 sequences; around 25% occur a single time. The leading ten clones occupy 3% of the sample. These data were also reused for a study on T cells of mothers and their children.

The sequenced sample was blood. These receptors all come from a boy aged 5-17 years in good health.

The gene calls are TRBV3-1 and TRBJ2-5, with no clear D. Germline V gene lookup returns CDR1 LGHDT and CDR2 YNNKEL (reference sequence). The CDR3 is made up of 16 amino acids. V was pared by 4 bases and J by 4 bases, with 19 bases between. CDR3: CASSPPTLGFGETQYF. In nucleotides, the CDR3 is TGTGCCAGCAGCCCACCCACGCTTGGCTTCGGAGAGACCCAGTACTTC.

The rearrangement joins TRBV28 to TRBJ1-5; D uncertain. CDR1 is MDHEN, CDR2 SYDVKM, per germline. The germline V and J ends were trimmed by 2 bases and 4 bases, with 9 bases remaining between them. This CDR3 is 14 amino acids long. The chain's CDR3 is CASSLTIPNQPQHF. As DNA, the CDR3 is TGTGCCAGCAGTTTAACGATTCCGAATCAGCCCCAGCATTTT. The whole variable domain, filled in from reference TRBV28 and TRBJ1-5, reads DVKVTQSSRYLVKRTGEKVFLECVQDMDHENMFWYRQDPGLGLRLIYFSYDVKMKEKGDIPEGYSVSREKKERFSLILESASTNQTSMYLCASSLTIPNQPQHFGDGTRLSIL.

This clonotype was seen a few times. This rearrangement joins TRBV7-9 to TRBJ1-4; D call uncertain. This CDR3 has 14 residues. Trimming pared 4 bases from V and 5 bases from J, leaving 11 bases between. Germline CDR1 reads SEHNR; CDR2 reads FQNEAQ (reference sequence). The CDR3 loop reads CASSSRTANEKLFF. The CDR3 DNA is TGTGCCAGCAGCTCTAGGACGGCCAATGAAAAACTGTTTTTT.

The chain joins TRBV30 to TRBJ2-5; D gene unclear. Germline CDR1 reads GTSNPN; CDR2 reads SVGIG (reference sequence). The CDR3 has 14 amino acids. V was shortened by 0 bases and J by 1 base, with 9 bases between the two germline ends. The CDR3 DNA sequence: TGTGCCTGGAGTGTACTTGGGTTCCAAGAGACCCAGTACTTC. Translation: CAWSVLGFQETQYF. Full variable domain (outside the CDR3, taken from reference TRBV30 and TRBJ2-5): SQTIHQWPATLVQPVGSPLSLECTVEGTSNPNLYWYRQAAGRGLQLLFYSVGIGQISSEVPQNLSASRPQDRQFILSSKKLLLSDSGFYLCAWSVLGFQETQYFGPGTRLLVL.

The V call is TRBV6-6, the J call TRBJ1-5; a weak D match, TRBD1 (5 bases). V dropped 7 bases and J dropped 2 bases, with 12 bases sitting between them. Germline CDR1 MNHNY, CDR2 SVGAGI (reference sequence). The CDR3 consists of 14 residues. The CDR3 region has the DNA TGTGCCAGCACCACCTCGGGGGGCAATCAGCCCCAGCATTTT. It yields the protein CASTTSGGNQPQHF.

The table lists this clonotype with many counts. The gene calls are TRBV7-9 and TRBJ2-5; 7 bases fit TRBD1. The junction had 4 bases not matched to a gene; V was cut back by 5 bases and J by 1 base. This CDR3 has 14 amino acids. Germline V gene data show CDR1 as SEHNR and CDR2 as FQNEAQ (reference sequence). CDR3 sequence (DNA): TGTGCCAGCAGCCCCCGGGACAGCCAAGAGACCCAGTACTTC. Its protein is CASSPRDSQETQYF.

This clonotype was seen only once. This rearrangement joins TRBV29-1 to TRBJ1-2, with D possibly being TRBD1 (5 bases). The CDR3 sequence is 13 residues long. V shed 6 bases and J shed 2 bases, with 13 bases lying between them. Germline V gene sequence: CDR1 SQVTM, CDR2 ANQGSEA. The DNA for the CDR3 is TGCAGCGTGCCCGGACACCAGAACTATGGCTACACCTTC. This gives the protein CSVPGHQNYGYTF.

This clonotype was found once. The junction differs from germline at one of its ends, possibly a read error. The chain combines TRBV2 with TRBJ1-1; tentative D call: TRBD1 (6 bases). The CDR3 has 13 amino acids. Germline loops: CDR1 SNHLY, CDR2 FYNNEI. This CDR3 reads CASRDQGYTEAFF. In nucleotides, the CDR3 is TGTGCTAGCAGGGACCAGGGGTACACTGAAGCTTTCTTT.

This clonotype was counted between two and nine times. V gene TRBV7-2 combines with J gene TRBJ2-5, with D possibly matching TRBD1 (7 bases). The CDR3 runs 13 residues. Trimming cost V 8 bases and J 4 bases, with 14 bases left between them. Germline values: CDR1 SGHTA, CDR2 FQGNSA. The DNA of the CDR3 is TGTGCCAGCGCGGGACAGATCCGAGAGACCCAGTACTTC. Translating it yields CASAGQIRETQYF.

The sample holds a few counts of this clonotype. This chain links TRBV20-1 with TRBJ2-3, with 10 bases matching TRBD2. Trimming at V came to 3 bases and at J to 0 bases, leaving 9 bases not matched to a gene. The CDR3 is made up of 17 amino acids. The germline V gene encodes CDR1 DFQATT and CDR2 SNEGSKA (reference sequence). The CDR3 coding sequence is TGCAGTGCTAGGTCTAGCGGGGGTAGTGGGAGCACAGATACGCAGTATTTT. It codes for CSARSSGGSGSTDTQYF.

This clonotype appeared a few times. This chain joins TRBV18 and TRBJ1-5, with TRBD1 identical over 7 bases. Trimming took 6 bases from V and 0 from J; bases not matched to a gene: 8. There are 16 residues in the CDR3. In germline, CDR1 is KGHSH, CDR2 LQKENI. CDR3 sequence reads: CASSPRGLNSNQPQHF. The CDR3, as DNA: TGTGCCAGCTCTCCAAGGGGGCTTAATAGCAATCAGCCCCAGCATTTT.

V is TRBV7-9 and J is TRBJ2-6; D perhaps matches TRBD1 (6 bases). Germline V CDR1 and CDR2: SEHNR, FQNEAQ (reference sequence). Deletions cut 6 bases from V and 0 bases from J, with 15 bases between. The length of the CDR3 is 17 residues. The CDR3 DNA is TGTGCCAGCAGTTTAAAACAGGGTGACTCTGGGGCCAACGTCCTGACTTTC. Its translation: CASSLKQGDSGANVLTF. The full variable domain, its missing parts supplied by reference TRBV7-9 and TRBJ2-6, is DTGVSQNPRHKITKRGQNVTFRCDPISEHNRLYWYRQTLGQGPEFLTYFQNEAQLEKSRLLSDRFSAERPKGSFSTLEIQRTEQGDSAMYLCASSLKQGDSGANVLTFGAGSRLTVL.

V and J are TRBV27 and TRBJ2-3; D perhaps matches TRBD1 (6 bases). Germline-derived CDR1 and CDR2 are MNHEY and SMNVEV (reference sequence). The germline V and J ends were trimmed by 9 bases and 0 bases, with 13 bases remaining between them. The CDR3 totals 14 residues. CDR3 loop: CASTGTRSTDTQYF. CDR3 bases: TGTGCCAGTACCGGGACAAGGAGCACAGATACGCAGTATTTT.

This clonotype occurred once. The chain is built from TRBV28 and TRBJ1-5, with TRBD1 matching over 7 bases. Germline V gene sequence: CDR1 MDHEN, CDR2 SYDVKM. Unmatched junction bases numbered 8, after V lost 6 bases and J lost 6 bases. The CDR3 runs 14 residues. The CDR3 DNA is TGTGCCAGCAGGCTGACAGGGAAGGGTCAGCCCCAGCATTTT. As protein: CASRLTGKGQPQHF.

The chain couples TRBV7-8 to TRBJ1-4; D remains unclear. The CDR3 is made up of 12 amino acids. Per germline, CDR1 SGHVS and CDR2 FQNEAQ. Trimming cost V 5 bases and J 10 bases, with 11 bases left between them. The chain's CDR3 is CASSPSLGKLFF. CDR3 sequence (DNA): TGTGCCAGCAGCCCAAGCCTAGGAAAACTGTTTTTT.